A selection of T cell receptor beta chains follows, all from one sample in a study of blood T cell repertoires in COVID-19. Libraries were prepared by immunoSEQ multiplex PCR; TCRdb keeps only in-frame clonotypes and omits some of them. The sample includes tens of thousands of clones, about nine tenths of them seen just once. The sample was peripheral blood. These TCRs come from a male donor with acute or convalescent COVID-19. Both conserved end residues are trimmed from each CDR3. Each record gives: V gene, J gene, CDR3 protein.

TRBV28,TRBJ2-4,ASSLLSGDKNIQY
TRBV7-6,TRBJ2-3,ASSPPGQGRTDTQY
TRBV2,TRBJ2-1,ASRGATYNEQF
TRBV5-1,TRBJ1-2,ASSAGQVDYGYT
TRBV11-1,TRBJ2-3,ASGTFLGQSTDTQY
TRBV9,TRBJ1-4,ASSVDTGGEKLF
TRBV2,TRBJ2-2,ASSEGPGVGGELF
TRBV5-7,TRBJ1-5,ASSLARHYSNQPQH
TRBV11-3,TRBJ2-1,ASSSRQGAYNEQF
TRBV5-1,TRBJ1-3,ASEGSGNTIY
TRBV24-1,TRBJ2-1,ATSDHRGVRNEQF
TRBV7-9,TRBJ2-5,ASSSPGLGPETQY
TRBV6-5,TRBJ2-7,ASRGAGGVHEQY
TRBV28,TRBJ1-5,ASSQGYQPQH
TRBV4-1,TRBJ1-4,ASSRVGGGNEKLF
TRBV6-5,TRBJ1-5,ASSLAHPLSNQPQH
TRBV20-1,TRBJ2-2,SASIQGNTGELF
TRBV3-1/TRBV3-2,TRBJ2-7,ASSQPRIGQGHEQY
TRBV27,TRBJ2-5,ASSSLAGGGETQY
TRBV5-1,TRBJ2-1,ASSEQGISYNEQF
TRBV28,TRBJ1-4,ASTSGQGNEKLF
TRBV3-1/TRBV3-2,TRBJ2-7,ASSQTTGGRYEQY
TRBV2,TRBJ2-3,ASRRQGADTQY
TRBV19,TRBJ1-4,ASSLRTDNEKLF
TRBV2,TRBJ1-2,ASGQNYGYT
TRBV18,TRBJ1-5,ASSPDRDNQPQH
TRBV6-5,TRBJ2-5,ASRQVGWETQY
TRBV7-2,TRBJ2-7,ASSPLAGGPREQY
TRBV5-4,TRBJ1-1,ASSPPGNTEAF
TRBV27,TRBJ1-6,ASSSVLQGNSPLH
TRBV7-2,TRBJ1-6,ASSLVRGGNSPLH